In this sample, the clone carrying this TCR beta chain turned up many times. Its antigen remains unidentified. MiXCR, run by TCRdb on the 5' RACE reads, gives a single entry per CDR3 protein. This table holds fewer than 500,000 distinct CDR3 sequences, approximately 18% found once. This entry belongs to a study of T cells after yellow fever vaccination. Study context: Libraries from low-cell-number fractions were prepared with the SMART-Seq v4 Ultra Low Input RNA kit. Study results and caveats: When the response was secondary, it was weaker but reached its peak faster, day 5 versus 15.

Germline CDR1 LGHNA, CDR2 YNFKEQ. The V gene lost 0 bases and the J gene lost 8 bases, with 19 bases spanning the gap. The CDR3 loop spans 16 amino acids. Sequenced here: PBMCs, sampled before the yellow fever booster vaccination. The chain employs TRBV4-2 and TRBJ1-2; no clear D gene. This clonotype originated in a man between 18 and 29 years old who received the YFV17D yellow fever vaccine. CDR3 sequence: CASSQDGGGQVGGYTF. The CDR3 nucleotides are TGTGCCAGCAGCCAAGATGGAGGAGGGCAGGTGGGGGGCTACACCTTC.